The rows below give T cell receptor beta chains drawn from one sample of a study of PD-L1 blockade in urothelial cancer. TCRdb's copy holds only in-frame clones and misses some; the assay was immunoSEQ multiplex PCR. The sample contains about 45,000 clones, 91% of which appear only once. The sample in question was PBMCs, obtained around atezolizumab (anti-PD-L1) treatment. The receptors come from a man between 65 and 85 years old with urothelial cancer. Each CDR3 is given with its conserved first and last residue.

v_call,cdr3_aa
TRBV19,CASSGGRLGNYGYTF
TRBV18,CASSPGDNGGYTF
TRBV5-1,CASSFSGDEQYF
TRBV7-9,CASSTALAGRETQYF
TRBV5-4,CASSPRGPGELFF
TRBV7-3,CASSSGVGTEAFF
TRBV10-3,CAISEVGGGNQPQHF
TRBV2,CASVRGRDQPQHF
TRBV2,CASKEGRAKNIQYF
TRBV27,CASSLHTLAGAYTGELFF
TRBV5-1,CASSVQGNTGELFF
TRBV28,CASRTQGDGGYTF
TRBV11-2,CASRLDRGEAFF
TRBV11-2,CASSLGRTGTRTNEQYF
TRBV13,CASSWGTSGRGYKQFF
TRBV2,CASRDRGGYEQYF
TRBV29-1,CSAIRGSGNTEAFF
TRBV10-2,CASITGHGTSGVSEQFF
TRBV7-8,CASSLRLAGGQSYEQYF
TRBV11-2,CASSLTGQPTYEQYF
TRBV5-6,CASSLVSVKNIQYF
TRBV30,CAWSGASGRAYEQYF
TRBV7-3,CASSPLVVASGYNEQFF
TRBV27,CASSPPEAGNTEAFF
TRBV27,CASSLWGQGAGETQYF
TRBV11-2,CASSRTGNSYEQYF
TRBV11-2,CASSLTTSGGTYEQYF
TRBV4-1,CASSQGTGNIYSNQPQHF
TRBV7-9,CASRLAANNEQFF
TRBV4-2,CASSPGQGETDTQYF